Below, 27 T cell receptor beta chains from the same sample are listed, as sequenced in a study of T-cell memory formation after mild COVID-19. Via MiXCR, TCRdb re-called the 5' RACE reads, giving one row per CDR3 protein. The table records 250,000 to 300,000 distinct CDR3 sequences, 8% to 9% of them present only once. Specimen: PBMCs or a T cell subset sorted from them (not recorded which). Every receptor here comes from a man aged 18 to 30 who had mild COVID-19 (a few samples of this study predate the infection). Cell type and time point are not known.

This clonotype was detected only a few times. The V call is TRBV6-5, the J call TRBJ2-7; TRBD1 might be the D (6 bases). Trimming took 0 bases from V and 5 from J, leaving 11 bases between them. Germline values: CDR1 MNHEY, CDR2 SVGAGI. This CDR3 spans 14 amino acids. CDR3 DNA sequence: TGTGCCAGCAGTTACTCGCAGGGGCTGGACGAGCAGTACTTC. This sequence encodes CASSYSQGLDEQYF.

A few counts support this clonotype. This chain connects TRBV7-2 to TRBJ2-7; 7 nucleotides agree with TRBD2. The CDR3 length is 14 residues. V was clipped by 1 base and J by 3 bases; unmatched bases: 3. Looked up from germline, CDR1 is SGHTA and CDR2 is FQGNSA. In DNA form, the CDR3 reads TGTGCCAGCAGCTTAGTACGGGGGGACTACGAGCAGTACTTC. Translating it yields CASSLVRGDYEQYF.

CDR3 DNA sequence: TGTGCCAGCAGCACAACCGGGACTTCCAGCACAGATACGCAGTATTTT. This codes for CASSTTGTSSTDTQYF. The chain is built from TRBV11-2 and TRBJ2-3; TRBD2 might be the D (6 bases). The V gene's germline CDR1 is SGHAT and CDR2 FQNNGV. The CDR3 contains 16 residues. Trimming left V 5 bases short and J 0 bases short, with 15 bases between.

The genes are TRBV28 and TRBJ1-2; D unresolved. Germline values: CDR1 MDHEN, CDR2 SYDVKM. V lost 5 bases to trimming and J lost 2 bases, with 9 bases between them. This CDR3 is 13 amino acids long. Written as DNA, the CDR3 is TGTGCCAGCAGTACAGTAAAGAACTATGGCTACACCTTC. It codes for CASSTVKNYGYTF.

In its sample, this clonotype was seen many times. CDR3 residues: CASSLTSGGSNEQFF. The CDR3 DNA sequence: TGTGCCAGCAGCTTGACTAGCGGGGGGTCCAATGAGCAGTTCTTC. This rearrangement joins TRBV7-8 to TRBJ2-1; 13 bases agree with TRBD2. CDR3 length: 15 amino acids. Losses at the gene ends were 3 bases for V and 6 bases for J; bases not matched to a gene: 2. Germline V gene lookup returns CDR1 SGHVS and CDR2 FQNEAQ.

There are a few counts of this clonotype. The chain uses TRBV24-1 and TRBJ2-7; the D is unclear. V dropped 4 bases and J dropped 2 bases, with 8 bases sitting between them. Germline CDR1 is KGHDR and CDR2 is SFDVKD. CDR3 length equals 13 residues. The CDR3 sequence: CATSDRTTYEQYF. CDR3 DNA: TGTGCCACCAGTGACAGAACGACCTACGAGCAGTACTTC.

This clonotype was seen a few times. The chain combines TRBV14 with TRBJ2-2; the D call may be TRBD1 or TRBD2 (5 bases each). V was shortened by 6 bases and J by 6 bases, with 20 bases between the two germline ends. The germline CDR1 and CDR2 sequences are SGHDN and FVKESK. The CDR3 runs to 16 residues. The CDR3 spells CASRGWDRTEAGELFF. The CDR3 bases are TGTGCCAGCAGGGGTTGGGACCGAACTGAAGCCGGGGAGCTGTTTTTT. Complete variable domain (other parts from reference TRBV14 and TRBJ2-2): EAGVTQFPSHSVIEKGQTVTLRCDPISGHDNLYWYRRVMGKEIKFLLHFVKESKQDESGMPNNRFLAERTGGTYSTLKVQPAELEDSGVYFCASRGWDRTEAGELFFGEGSRLTVL.

By share of the sample, this clonotype is medium-sized (0.01 to 0.1%). The chain employs TRBV2 and TRBJ2-3; the D is unclear. V dropped 1 base and J dropped 6 bases, with 11 bases sitting between them. This CDR3 comprises 14 residues. Looked up from germline, CDR1 is SNHLY and CDR2 is FYNNEI. The CDR3 nucleotides are TGTGCCAGCAGTGAAGTGCCAGGATGGGATACGCAGTATTTT. Translating it yields CASSEVPGWDTQYF.

The chain employs TRBV6-5 and TRBJ2-3; maybe TRBD1 (6 bases). V lost 5 bases and J lost 0, with 15 bases in between. CDR1 MNHEY and CDR2 SVGAGI come from the germline V gene. This CDR3 has 16 amino acids. This CDR3 reads CASSQTGSSSTDTQYF. CDR3 sequence (DNA): TGTGCCAGCAGTCAAACAGGGTCCTCTAGCACAGATACGCAGTATTTT.

This clonotype has just a few counts. The chain uses TRBV2 and TRBJ2-2; D is possibly TRBD1 or TRBD2 (6 bases each). V shed 8 bases and J shed 10 bases, with 20 bases lying between them. Germline assignment: CDR1 SNHLY and CDR2 FYNNEI. The CDR3 runs 14 residues. The CDR3 DNA reads as TGTGCCAGCCGAAGGGTTGGGGGGCCCGAGGAGCTGTTTTTT. As protein: CASRRVGGPEELFF.

This clonotype was seen just once. The chain employs TRBV20-1 and TRBJ1-6; the match to TRBD1 covers 8 bases. Trimming removed 2 bases from V and 8 bases from J; junction bases left unmatched: 8. CDR1 and CDR2 from the germline V gene are DFQATT and SNEGSKA (reference sequence). This CDR3 has 15 residues. CDR3: CSARIPGQVHSPLHF. The DNA of the CDR3 is TGCAGTGCTAGAATACCGGGACAGGTCCATTCACCCCTCCACTTT.

This clonotype was found a few times. The rearrangement joins TRBV4-2 to TRBJ2-7; D is uncertain. The CDR3 covers 14 residues. The V end was cut by 5 bases, the J end by 0 bases, with 11 bases between. Germline lookup yields CDR1 LGHNA and CDR2 YNFKEQ. Here the CDR3 reads CASSSDTVSYEQYF. The CDR3 DNA sequence: TGTGCCAGCAGCTCCGACACCGTCTCCTACGAGCAGTACTTC.

This chain connects TRBV20-1 to TRBJ1-1, with 7 bases identical to TRBD1. The CDR3 covers 12 residues. Germline V CDR1 and CDR2: DFQATT, SNEGSKA (reference sequence). CDR3 DNA sequence: TGCAGCACGGCCGAGGGGGCCTCTGAAGCTTTCTTT. It is translated as CSTAEGASEAFF.

The chain has TRBV15 and TRBJ2-2; 7 bases are shared with TRBD2. This CDR3 comprises 14 residues. The ends lost 2 bases at V and 3 bases at J; junction bases unmatched: 0. Looked up from germline, CDR1 is LNHNV and CDR2 is YYDKDF (reference sequence). This CDR3 is CATSRLADTGELFF. DNA for the CDR3: TGTGCCACCAGCAGACTAGCGGACACCGGGGAGCTGTTTTTT. Full variable domain (rest looked up from reference TRBV15 and TRBJ2-2): DAMVIQNPRYQVTQFGKPVTLSCSQTLNHNVMYWYQQKSSQAPKLLFHYYDKDFNNEADTPDNFQSRRPNTSFCFLDIRSPGLGDTAMYLCATSRLADTGELFFGEGSRLTVL.

The rearrangement uses TRBV24-1 and TRBJ2-1; 14 nucleotides match TRBD2. The germline V gene encodes CDR1 KGHDR and CDR2 SFDVKD. V lost 2 bases and J lost 8; bases outside the gene matches: 7. The CDR3 is 17 residues long. The chain's CDR3 is CATSDSGGTSGRHEQFF. Here the CDR3 DNA reads TGTGCCACCAGTGATTCCGGCGGGACTAGCGGGAGACATGAGCAGTTCTTC.

This clonotype has at least ten counts. The chain joins TRBV6-5 to TRBJ2-1; 7 bases align to TRBD1. CDR1 is MNHEY and CDR2 is SVGAGI in the germline V gene. J lost 7 bases, V lost 5 bases, and 8 bases had no gene match. This CDR3 is built from 14 residues. The CDR3 reads CASSRQGSTNEQFF. The CDR3 DNA reads as TGTGCCAGCAGTCGACAGGGATCTACGAATGAGCAGTTCTTC.

In its sample, this clonotype was seen a few times. J is TRBJ2-1 and V is TRBV7-2; D ambiguous. Germline CDR1 reads SGHTA; CDR2 reads FQGNSA. The CDR3 length is 16 residues. The V end was cut by 2 bases, the J end by 6 bases, with 17 bases between. The CDR3 DNA reads as TGTGCCAGCAGCTTATACTCCGGCTTGTCGATCAATGAGCAGTTCTTC. It codes for CASSLYSGLSINEQFF.

This chain connects TRBV9 to TRBJ1-1; D ambiguous. Germline V lookup: CDR1 SGDLS, CDR2 YYNGEE. V lost 0 bases and J 0 bases, leaving 9 bases between the germline ends. This CDR3 comprises 15 residues. The CDR3 loop is CASSVVPGMNTEAFF. As DNA, the CDR3 is TGTGCCAGCAGCGTAGTTCCCGGCATGAACACTGAAGCTTTCTTT. The full variable domain, with the rest looked up from reference TRBV9 and TRBJ1-1, is DSGVTQTPKHLITATGQRVTLRCSPRSGDLSVYWYQQSLDQGLQFLIQYYNGEERAKGNILERFSAQQFPDLHSELNLSSLELGDSALYFCASSVVPGMNTEAFFGQGTRLTVV.

The CDR3 bases are TGTGCCAGCAGTTTGCGGACTAGCGGGGGGGCAAGAGATACGCAGTATTTT. Amino acid sequence: CASSLRTSGGARDTQYF. The V call is TRBV27, the J call TRBJ2-3; 15 bases align to TRBD2. Germline V CDR1 and CDR2: MNHEY, SMNVEV (reference sequence). Trimming at V came to 3 bases and at J to 5 bases, leaving 6 bases not matched to a gene. The CDR3 runs to 17 residues.

V usage is TRBV7-9 and J usage is TRBJ1-2; TRBD1 is a possible D gene (6 bases). Deletions cut 4 bases from V and 3 bases from J, with 24 bases between. This CDR3 is 18 amino acids long. Germline assignment: CDR1 SEHNR and CDR2 FQNEAQ (reference sequence). CDR3 DNA: TGTGCCAGCAGCTCAACTGCGTGGGACATACAGTTCGACTATGGCTACACCTTC. Translated: CASSSTAWDIQFDYGYTF.

This chain joins TRBV7-2 and TRBJ1-5, with 7 nucleotides matching TRBD1. V was pared by 3 bases and J by 4 bases, with 6 bases of the junction left unmatched. The CDR3 spans 15 residues. Germline CDR1 and CDR2: SGHTA and FQGNSA. The CDR3 DNA follows: TGTGCCAGCAGCTTGGACAGGCTAGAAAATCAGCCCCAGCATTTT. Protein product: CASSLDRLENQPQHF.

At least ten counts were recorded for this clonotype. The chain joins TRBV7-6 to TRBJ1-3; 7 bases line up with TRBD1. Trimming took 5 bases from V and 1 from J; bases not matched to a gene: 14. Germline CDR1 reads SGHVS; CDR2 reads FNYEAQ. This CDR3 region has 18 residues. CDR3 protein: CASSPRSTGTFSGNTIYF. CDR3 DNA: TGTGCCAGCAGCCCCCGCTCGACAGGGACCTTTTCTGGAAACACCATATATTTT. The variable domain in full, with the rest retrieved from reference TRBV7-6 and TRBJ1-3, is GAGVSQSPRYKVTKRGQDVALRCDPISGHVSLYWYRQALGQGPEFLTYFNYEAQQDKSGLPNDRFSAERPEGSISTLTIQRTEQRDSAMYRCASSPRSTGTFSGNTIYFGEGSWLTVV.

This clonotype has a count of ten or more. V usage is TRBV12-3 or TRBV12-4 and J usage is TRBJ2-1; the D gene could be TRBD1 or TRBD2 (6 bases each). Between the trimmed V and J ends, which lost 3 bases and 6 bases, there was a span of 12 bases. The CDR3 has 14 amino acids. The CDR3 region has the DNA TGTGCCAGCAGTTTGGGGGGCCCTGGCAATGAGCAGTTCTTC. Translation: CASSLGGPGNEQFF.

This chain uses TRBV11-1 with TRBJ1-1; D is unclear. Per germline, CDR1 SGHAT and CDR2 FQDESV (reference sequence). The CDR3 extends over 13 amino acids. The V gene lost 7 bases and the J gene lost 5 bases, with 14 bases spanning the gap. The CDR3 DNA follows: TGTGCCAGCACCCCGCAGCGAGGAACTGAAGCTTTCTTT. It encodes CASTPQRGTEAFF.

About this clonotype itself: Germline is not matched at one junction end, which may reflect a read error. The chain combines TRBV29-1 with TRBJ2-3; D gene unclear. The CDR3 runs 9 residues. Germline V gene sequence: CDR1 SQVTM, CDR2 ANQGSEA. CDR3 protein: CSVGATPHF. In DNA form, the CDR3 reads TGCAGCGTTGGAGCCACCCCCCATTTT.

The chain recombines TRBV6-2 or TRBV6-3 with TRBJ2-1; 11 bases are a match to TRBD2. The CDR3 has 15 residues. The J segment lost 4 bases and the V segment lost 5 bases, leaving 4 bases of the junction unmatched. The germline CDR1 and CDR2 sequences are MNHEY and SVGEGT. CDR3 bases: TGTGCCAGCAGTCGGGGACTAGCGGTATACAATGAGCAGTTCTTC. It specifies CASSRGLAVYNEQFF.

This sequence joins TRBV5-1 and TRBJ1-6, with 7 bases identical to TRBD1. Germline lookup yields CDR1 SGHRS and CDR2 YFSETQ. The CDR3 runs 16 residues. The V gene end was trimmed by 4 bases and the J gene end by 4 bases; junction bases not matched to a gene: 8. DNA of the CDR3: TGCGCCAGCAGCCCGGGAGGACAGGAATATAATTCACCCCTCCACTTT. Translated, it gives CASSPGGQEYNSPLHF. The whole variable domain, filled in from reference TRBV5-1 and TRBJ1-6, reads KAGVTQTPRYLIKTRGQQVTLSCSPISGHRSVSWYQQTPGQGLQFLFEYFSETQRNKGNFPGRFSGRQFSNSRSEMNVSTLELGDSALYLCASSPGGQEYNSPLHFGNGTRLTVT.